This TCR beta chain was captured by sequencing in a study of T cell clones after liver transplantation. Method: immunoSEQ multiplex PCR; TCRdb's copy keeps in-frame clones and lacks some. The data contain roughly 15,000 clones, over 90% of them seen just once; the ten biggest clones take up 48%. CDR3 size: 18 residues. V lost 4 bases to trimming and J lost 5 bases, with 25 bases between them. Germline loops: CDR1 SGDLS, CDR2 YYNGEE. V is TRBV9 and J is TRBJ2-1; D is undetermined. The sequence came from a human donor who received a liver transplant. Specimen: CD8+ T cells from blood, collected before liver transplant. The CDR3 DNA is TGTGCCAGCAGCATTTGGGGAACTATTTCATCTCTAAACAATGAGCAGTTCTTC. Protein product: CASSIWGTISSLNNEQFF.